These 13 T cell receptor beta chains share one sample of origin, sequenced in a study of shared clonotypes between healthy human individuals. The data were produced by immunoSEQ multiplex PCR, yet TCRdb's version contains in-frame clones alone and is incomplete. Altogether around 1,000,000 clones are present, 77% being singletons, with the ten largest covering about 0.94%. The specimen sequenced was memory CD4+ T cells from PBMCs. Subset given: CD45RA-negative fraction. Source of these receptors: a young man in good health. Some clones in this sample may be carry-over from other donors' samples.

The rearrangement joins TRBV11-1 to TRBJ2-6, with 8 nucleotides matching TRBD1. There are 19 residues in the CDR3. The ends lost 3 bases at V and 0 bases at J; junction bases unmatched: 10. The V gene's germline CDR1 is SGHAT and CDR2 FQDESV (reference sequence). CDR3 sequence reads: CASSLAGGRPPSGANVLTF. CDR3 nucleotide sequence: TGTGCCAGCAGCTTGGCAGGGGGCAGGCCCCCCTCTGGGGCCAACGTCCTGACTTTC.

The chain carries TRBV19 and TRBJ1-1; TRBD1 matches 8 bases. This CDR3 is built from 16 residues. Germline values: CDR1 LNHDA, CDR2 SQIVND (reference sequence). With V trimmed by 3 bases and J by 4 bases, 10 bases remained unmatched. The CDR3 loop is CASSIGQGRRGTEAFF. The CDR3 DNA is TGTGCCAGTAGTATCGGACAGGGCAGAAGGGGCACTGAAGCTTTCTTT. Together with reference TRBV19 and TRBJ1-1, the CDR3 gives the full variable domain: DGGITQSPKYLFRKEGQNVTLSCEQNLNHDAMYWYRQDPGQGLRLIYYSQIVNDFQKGDIAEGYSVSREKKESFPLTVTSAQKNPTAFYLCASSIGQGRRGTEAFFGQGTRLTVV.

A single count supports this clone. The rearrangement uses TRBV2 and TRBJ2-1; 7 bases are shared with TRBD2. Trimming cost V 5 bases and J 2 bases; bases outside gene matches: 9. CDR1 SNHLY and CDR2 FYNNEI come from the germline V gene. The CDR3 consists of 16 residues. CDR3 sequence: CASSPFLAATYNEQFF. For the CDR3, the DNA is TGTGCCAGCAGTCCTTTTCTAGCGGCTACCTACAATGAGCAGTTCTTC. The full variable domain, with the rest looked up from reference TRBV2 and TRBJ2-1, is EPEVTQTPSHQVTQMGQEVILRCVPISNHLYFYWYRQILGQKVEFLVSFYNNEISEKSEIFDDQFSVERPDGSNFTLKIRSTKLEDSAMYFCASSPFLAATYNEQFFGPGTRLTVL.

The table lists this clone with a few counts. The V call is TRBV9, the J call TRBJ2-5, with D perhaps TRBD2 (7 bases). Trimming shortened V by 4 bases and J by 5 bases, and 15 bases separated the two germline ends. Germline V gene data show CDR1 as SGDLS and CDR2 as YYNGEE. There are 14 residues in the CDR3. The CDR3 DNA is TGTGCCAGCAGCCCGAGGGGGGGTTACGAGACCCAGTACTTC. It is translated as CASSPRGGYETQYF.

The chain combines TRBV5-4 with TRBJ2-6, with 7 bases matching TRBD2. Trimming removed 4 bases from V and 0 bases from J; junction bases left unmatched: 4. This CDR3 comprises 16 residues. Germline CDR1 and CDR2: SGHNT and YYREEE (reference sequence). The CDR3 bases are TGTGCCAGCAGCCCCCTAGCGGTCTCTGGGGCCAACGTCCTGACTTTC. It yields the protein CASSPLAVSGANVLTF.

The genes are TRBV28 and TRBJ2-7; 8 bases match TRBD2. The CDR3 runs 15 residues. In germline, CDR1 is MDHEN, CDR2 SYDVKM. V lost 7 bases, J lost 6 bases, and 14 bases stayed unmatched. The DNA for the CDR3 is TGTGCCAGCACCCCTCCCTCCGGGAGGGGGATCGAGCAGTACTTC. Protein: CASTPPSGRGIEQYF.

This clone occurred once. The genes are TRBV29-1 and TRBJ1-1; the D is unclear. The V end was cut by 8 bases, the J end by 0 bases, with 19 bases between. Germline lookup yields CDR1 SQVTM and CDR2 ANQGSEA. This CDR3 has 15 amino acids. CDR3 nucleotide sequence: TGCAGCATCCCTCCCCCCGGCGGACTGAACACTGAAGCTTTCTTT. Its protein product is CSIPPPGGLNTEAFF.

The J gene is TRBJ1-1, the V gene TRBV11-2; D uncertain. CDR1 and CDR2 from the germline V gene are SGHAT and FQNNGV. The CDR3 is 13 amino acids. V was shortened by 3 bases and J by 1 base, with 6 bases between the two germline ends. CDR3 sequence: CASSLTQNTEAFF. CDR3 nucleotide sequence: TGTGCCAGCAGCTTGACTCAGAACACTGAAGCTTTCTTT.

The chain uses TRBV10-3 and TRBJ2-3; D is possibly TRBD2 (5 bases). V was shortened by 3 bases and J by 0 bases, with 10 bases between the two germline ends. The CDR3 loop spans 15 amino acids. Germline-derived CDR1 and CDR2 are ENHRY and SYGVKD. DNA for the CDR3: TGTGCCATCAGTGAACCAGCGGATAGCACAGATACGCAGTATTTT. The encoded protein is CAISEPADSTDTQYF.

As to this clone: A single base separates this from a much larger clone, so it may be a read error. V and J are TRBV25-1 and TRBJ1-4; 8 bases match TRBD1. Germline V gives CDR1 MGHDK, CDR2 SYGVNS. There are 15 residues in the CDR3. In nucleotides, the CDR3 is TGTGACAGCAGTGAATATACAGGGGGAAATGAAAAACTGTTTTTT. Its translation is CDSSEYTGGNEKLFF. Supplemented by reference TRBV25-1 and TRBJ1-4, the full variable domain reads EADIYQTPRYLVIGTGKKITLECSQTMGHDKMYWYQQDPGMELHLIHYSYGVNSTEKGDLSSESTVSRIRTEHFPLTLESARPSHTSQYLCDSSEYTGGNEKLFFGSGTQLSVL.

The chain employs TRBV18 and TRBJ1-3, with D possibly matching TRBD1 (5 bases). Germline-derived CDR1 and CDR2 are KGHSH and LQKENI. With 0 bases removed from V and 1 base from J, the gap between germline ends came to 13 bases. This CDR3 is built from 17 residues. CDR3 sequence: CASSPPAGRISGNTIYF. The CDR3 DNA reads as TGTGCCAGCTCACCACCGGCAGGGAGAATTTCTGGAAACACCATATATTTT.

The chain's CDR3 is CASTLGRGRTDEAFF. CDR3 coding DNA: TGCGCCAGCACCCTGGGCAGGGGGAGAACTGATGAAGCTTTCTTT. This sequence joins TRBV5-1 and TRBJ1-1, with 7 bases lining up with TRBD1. Germline assignment: CDR1 SGHRS and CDR2 YFSETQ. The junction had 15 bases not matched to a gene; V was cut back by 6 bases and J by 7 bases. CDR3 length: 15 residues. Full variable domain (rest looked up from reference TRBV5-1 and TRBJ1-1): KAGVTQTPRYLIKTRGQQVTLSCSPISGHRSVSWYQQTPGQGLQFLFEYFSETQRNKGNFPGRFSGRQFSNSRSEMNVSTLELGDSALYLCASTLGRGRTDEAFFGQGTRLTVV.

For this clone: The same CDR3 arises from other DNA sequences in this sample as well. The chain links TRBV19 to TRBJ2-7, with D possibly matching TRBD2 (6 bases). Germline V gives CDR1 LNHDA, CDR2 SQIVND (reference sequence). V lost 6 bases and J lost 6, with 12 bases in between. The CDR3 extends over 12 amino acids. The CDR3 loop is CASSPRGAEQYF. The CDR3 coding sequence is TGTGCCAGTAGCCCCCGCGGGGCCGAGCAGTACTTC. The full variable domain, in which reference TRBV19 and TRBJ2-7 provide the parts outside the CDR3, is DGGITQSPKYLFRKEGQNVTLSCEQNLNHDAMYWYRQDPGQGLRLIYYSQIVNDFQKGDIAEGYSVSREKKESFPLTVTSAQKNPTAFYLCASSPRGAEQYFGPGTRLTVT.